Each of the 5 T cell receptor beta chains below was sequenced from the same sample in a study of blood T cell repertoires in COVID-19. Clones were read by immunoSEQ multiplex PCR, and TCRdb kept only the in-frame ones, dropping some. The sample carries about 310,000 clones, roughly 88% recorded once. Sequences were obtained from PBMCs or T cells enriched from blood (not recorded which). All receptors derive from a man aged 25 to 40 who had recovered from COVID-19.

The chain joins TRBV7-2 to TRBJ1-2; D remains ambiguous. The CDR3 runs 15 residues. The V gene's germline CDR1 is SGHTA and CDR2 FQGNSA. V lost 2 bases and J lost 4, with 14 bases in between. The CDR3 sequence is CASSLPERDLYGYTF. The CDR3 DNA reads as TGTGCCAGCAGCTTACCTGAGCGTGACCTCTATGGCTACACCTTC.

In its sample, this clone was seen a few times. The junction departs from germline at one end; a sequencing error may be responsible. The chain carries TRBV5-4 and TRBJ1-1; D uncertain. The CDR3 is 12 amino acids. Looked up from germline, CDR1 is SGHNT and CDR2 is YYREEE (reference sequence). Here the CDR3 reads CASRLESNEAFF. As DNA, the CDR3 is TGTGCCAGCCGCTTAGAGTCGAATGAAGCTTTCTTT.

The chain employs TRBV30 and TRBJ1-2; 7 positions match TRBD1. V lost 6 bases, J lost 8 bases, and 9 bases stayed unmatched. CDR3 length: 12 residues. Per the germline V gene, CDR1 is GTSNPN and CDR2 is SVGIG (reference sequence). In DNA, the CDR3 is TGTGCCTGCTTAAGACAGGGTAACGGCTACACCTTC. Translation gives CACLRQGNGYTF.

This rearrangement joins TRBV9 to TRBJ2-1; TRBD2 agrees at 11 bases. Germline CDR1 is SGDLS and CDR2 is YYNGEE. The CDR3 is made up of 15 amino acids. The trim removed 6 bases at V and 4 bases at J, leaving 6 bases unmatched. CDR3: CASTRTSGLYNEQFF. CDR3 sequence (DNA): TGTGCCAGCACCCGGACTAGCGGGTTATACAATGAGCAGTTCTTC.

The J gene is TRBJ1-2, the V gene TRBV5-5; possible D gene TRBD1, 6 bases. Trimming took 4 bases from V and 3 from J, leaving 16 bases between them. The CDR3 extends over 15 amino acids. In germline, CDR1 is SGHKS, CDR2 YYEKEE (reference sequence). In nucleotides, the CDR3 is TGTGCCAGCAGCACAGGGTCCTCCGGGGACTATGGCTACACCTTC. Amino acid sequence: CASSTGSSGDYGYTF.